The T cell receptor (beta chain) under discussion was sequenced for a study of blood T cell repertoires in COVID-19. With V trimmed by 5 bases and J by 0 bases, 8 bases remained unmatched. This CDR3 comprises 17 residues. Germline CDR1 MNHEY, CDR2 SVGEGT. Assay: immunoSEQ multiplex PCR; the TCRdb copy retains only in-frame clones and omits some. Of about 74,000 clones listed, approximately 84% are singletons. The rearrangement links TRBV6-2 or TRBV6-3 to TRBJ1-1; 11 bases are shared with TRBD1. The sequencing input was peripheral blood. The sequence came from a man aged 65 to 85 with acute or convalescent COVID-19. In DNA, the CDR3 is TGTGCCAGCAGTAAAAAGGGGACAGGGGGACTGAACACTGAAGCTTTCTTT. Its protein is CASSKKGTGGLNTEAFF.